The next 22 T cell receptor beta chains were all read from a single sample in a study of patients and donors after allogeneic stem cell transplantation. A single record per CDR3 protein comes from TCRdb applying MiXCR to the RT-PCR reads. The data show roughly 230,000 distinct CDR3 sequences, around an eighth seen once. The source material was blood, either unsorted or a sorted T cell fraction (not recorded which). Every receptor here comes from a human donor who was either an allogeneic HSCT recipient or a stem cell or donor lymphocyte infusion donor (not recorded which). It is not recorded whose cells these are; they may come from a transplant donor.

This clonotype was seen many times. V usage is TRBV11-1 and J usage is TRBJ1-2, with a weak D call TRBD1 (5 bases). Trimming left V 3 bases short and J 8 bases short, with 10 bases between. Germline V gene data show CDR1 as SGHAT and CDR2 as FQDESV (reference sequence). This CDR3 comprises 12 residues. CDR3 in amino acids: CASSFQGRGYTF. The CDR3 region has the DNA TGTGCCAGCAGCTTCCAGGGAAGAGGCTACACCTTC.

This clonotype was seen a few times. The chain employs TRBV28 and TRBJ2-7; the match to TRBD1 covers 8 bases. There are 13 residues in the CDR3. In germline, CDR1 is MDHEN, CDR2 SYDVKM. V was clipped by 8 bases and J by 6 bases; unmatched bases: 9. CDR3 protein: CASETRGQFEQYF. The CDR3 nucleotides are TGTGCCAGCGAGACCAGGGGGCAGTTCGAGCAGTACTTC.

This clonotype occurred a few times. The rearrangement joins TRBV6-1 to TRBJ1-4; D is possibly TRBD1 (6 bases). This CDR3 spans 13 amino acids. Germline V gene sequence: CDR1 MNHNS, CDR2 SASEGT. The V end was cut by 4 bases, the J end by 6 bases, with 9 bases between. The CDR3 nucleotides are TGTGCCAGCAGTGTTAACAGGGATGAAAAACTGTTTTTT. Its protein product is CASSVNRDEKLFF.

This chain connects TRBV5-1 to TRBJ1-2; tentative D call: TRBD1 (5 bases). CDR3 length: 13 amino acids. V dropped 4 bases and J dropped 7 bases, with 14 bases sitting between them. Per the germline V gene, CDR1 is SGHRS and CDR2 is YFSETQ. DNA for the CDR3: TGCGCCAGCAGCGCGGACACTAAAGTTGGCTACACCTTC. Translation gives CASSADTKVGYTF.

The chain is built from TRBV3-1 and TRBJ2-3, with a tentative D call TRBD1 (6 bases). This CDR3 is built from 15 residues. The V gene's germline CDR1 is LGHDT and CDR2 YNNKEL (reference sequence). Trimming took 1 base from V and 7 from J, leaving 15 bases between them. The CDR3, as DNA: TGTGCCAGCAGCCAAGCAACAGGGTCGGCTAATACGCAGTATTTT. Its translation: CASSQATGSANTQYF.

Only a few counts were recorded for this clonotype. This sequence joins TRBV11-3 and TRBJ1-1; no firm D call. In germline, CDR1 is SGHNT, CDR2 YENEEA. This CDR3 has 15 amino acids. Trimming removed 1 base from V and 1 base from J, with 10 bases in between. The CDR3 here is CASSLGGQQNTEAFF. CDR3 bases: TGTGCCAGCAGCTTAGGCGGTCAACAGAACACTGAAGCTTTCTTT.

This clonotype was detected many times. The CDR3 region has the DNA TGTGCCAGCAGCGTCGAGGCAGGGCGCACCGGGGAGCTGTTTTTT. Protein: CASSVEAGRTGELFF. The rearrangement uses TRBV6-4 and TRBJ2-2, with D possibly matching TRBD1 (5 bases). Per the germline V gene, CDR1 is MRHNA and CDR2 is SNTAGT. V was trimmed by 6 bases and J by 4 bases, leaving 15 bases between them. This CDR3 contains 15 residues.

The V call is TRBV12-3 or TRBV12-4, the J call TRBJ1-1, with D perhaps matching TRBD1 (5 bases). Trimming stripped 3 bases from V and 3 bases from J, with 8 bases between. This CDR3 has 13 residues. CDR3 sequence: CASSFRAYTEAFF. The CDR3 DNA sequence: TGTGCCAGCAGTTTCAGGGCCTACACTGAAGCTTTCTTT.

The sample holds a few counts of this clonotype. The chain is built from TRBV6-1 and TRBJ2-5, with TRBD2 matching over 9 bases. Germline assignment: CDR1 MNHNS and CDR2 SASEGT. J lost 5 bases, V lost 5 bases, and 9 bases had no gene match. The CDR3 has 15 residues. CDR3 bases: TGTGCCAGCAGTCCCCCACCTAGCGGGATCGAGACCCAGTACTTC. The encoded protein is CASSPPPSGIETQYF.

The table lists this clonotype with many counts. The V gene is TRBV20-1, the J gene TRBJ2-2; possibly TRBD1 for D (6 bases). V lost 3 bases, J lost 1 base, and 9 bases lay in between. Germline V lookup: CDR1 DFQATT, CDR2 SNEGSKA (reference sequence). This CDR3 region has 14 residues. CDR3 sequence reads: CSASRDKNTGELFF. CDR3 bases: TGCAGTGCTAGCCGGGACAAGAACACCGGGGAGCTGTTTTTT.

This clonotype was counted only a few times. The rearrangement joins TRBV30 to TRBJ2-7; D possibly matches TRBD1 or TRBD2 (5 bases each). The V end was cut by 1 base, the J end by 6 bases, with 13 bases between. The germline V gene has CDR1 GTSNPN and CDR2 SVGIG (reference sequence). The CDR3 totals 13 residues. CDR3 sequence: CAWSGRDVGEQYF. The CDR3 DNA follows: TGTGCCTGGAGTGGCAGGGACGTGGGCGAGCAGTACTTC.

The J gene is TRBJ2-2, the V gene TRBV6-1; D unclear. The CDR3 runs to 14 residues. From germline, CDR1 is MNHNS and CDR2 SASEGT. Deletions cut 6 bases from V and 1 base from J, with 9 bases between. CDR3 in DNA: TGTGCCAGCAGGTGGAGACGGAACACCGGGGAGCTGTTTTTT. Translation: CASRWRRNTGELFF.

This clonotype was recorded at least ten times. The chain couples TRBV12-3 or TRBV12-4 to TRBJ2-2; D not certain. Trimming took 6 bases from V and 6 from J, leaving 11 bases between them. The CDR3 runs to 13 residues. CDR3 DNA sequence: TGTGCCAGCAGCGGAAGTAAGCCCGGGGAGCTGTTTTTT. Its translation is CASSGSKPGELFF.

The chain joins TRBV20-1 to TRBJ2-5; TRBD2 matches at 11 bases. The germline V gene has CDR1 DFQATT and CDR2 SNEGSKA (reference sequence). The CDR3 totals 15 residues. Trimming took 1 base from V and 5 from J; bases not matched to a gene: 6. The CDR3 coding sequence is TGCAGTGCTAGAGGTGTTAGCGGGAGGGTGGAGACCCAGTACTTC. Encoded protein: CSARGVSGRVETQYF.

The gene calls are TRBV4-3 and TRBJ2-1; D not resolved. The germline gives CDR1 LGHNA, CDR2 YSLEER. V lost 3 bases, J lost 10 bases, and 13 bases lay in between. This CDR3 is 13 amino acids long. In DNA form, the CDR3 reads TGCGCCAGCAGCCATGGGGTAGCCAAAGAGCAGTTCTTC. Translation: CASSHGVAKEQFF.

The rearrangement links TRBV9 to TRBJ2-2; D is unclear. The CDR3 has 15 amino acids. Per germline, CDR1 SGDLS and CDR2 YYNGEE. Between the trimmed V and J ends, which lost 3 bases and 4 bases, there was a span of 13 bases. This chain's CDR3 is CASSEKTMRTGELFF. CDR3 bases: TGTGCCAGCAGCGAAAAAACCATGCGCACCGGGGAGCTGTTTTTT.

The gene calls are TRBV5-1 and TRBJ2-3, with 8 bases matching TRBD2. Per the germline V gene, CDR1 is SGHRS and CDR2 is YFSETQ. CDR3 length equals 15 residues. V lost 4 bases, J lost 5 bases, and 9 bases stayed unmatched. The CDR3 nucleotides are TGCGCCAGCAGCCCCCCGGGGGGGGGCATAGATACGCAGTATTTT. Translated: CASSPPGGGIDTQYF.

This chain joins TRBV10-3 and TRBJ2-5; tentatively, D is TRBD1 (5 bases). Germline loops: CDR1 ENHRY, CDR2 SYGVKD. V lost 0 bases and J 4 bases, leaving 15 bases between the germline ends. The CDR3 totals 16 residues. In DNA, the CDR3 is TGTGCCATCAGTGAGTCGATACAACCTGGGGCAGAGACCCAGTACTTC. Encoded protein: CAISESIQPGAETQYF.

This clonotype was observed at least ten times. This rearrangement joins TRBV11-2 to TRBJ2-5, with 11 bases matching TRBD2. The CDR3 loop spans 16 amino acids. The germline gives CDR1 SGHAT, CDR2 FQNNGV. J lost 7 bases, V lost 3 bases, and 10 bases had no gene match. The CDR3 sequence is CASSLGLAGGPGTQYF. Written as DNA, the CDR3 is TGTGCCAGCAGCTTGGGGTTAGCGGGAGGGCCTGGGACCCAGTACTTC. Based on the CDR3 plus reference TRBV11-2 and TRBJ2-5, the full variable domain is EAGVAQSPRYKIIEKRQSVAFWCNPISGHATLYWYQQILGQGPKLLIQFQNNGVVDDSQLPKDRFSAERLKGVDSTLKIQPAKLEDSAVYLCASSLGLAGGPGTQYFGPGTRLLVL.

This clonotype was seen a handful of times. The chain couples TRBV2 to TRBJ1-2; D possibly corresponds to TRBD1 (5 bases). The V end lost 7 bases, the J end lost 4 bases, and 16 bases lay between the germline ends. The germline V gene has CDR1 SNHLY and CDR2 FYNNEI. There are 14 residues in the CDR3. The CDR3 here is CASIGGETGYGYTF. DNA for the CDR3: TGTGCCAGCATTGGAGGGGAGACTGGCTATGGCTACACCTTC.

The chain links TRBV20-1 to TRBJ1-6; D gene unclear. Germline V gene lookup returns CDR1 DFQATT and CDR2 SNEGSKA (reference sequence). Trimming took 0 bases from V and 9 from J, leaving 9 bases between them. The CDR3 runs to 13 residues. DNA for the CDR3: TGCAGTGCTAGAGATGGTCAGTCTTCACCCCTCCACTTT. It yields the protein CSARDGQSSPLHF.

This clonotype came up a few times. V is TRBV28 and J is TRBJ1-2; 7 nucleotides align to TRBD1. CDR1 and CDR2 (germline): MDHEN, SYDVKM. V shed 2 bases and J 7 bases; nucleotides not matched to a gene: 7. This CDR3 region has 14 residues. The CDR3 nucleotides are TGTGCCAGCAGTTTAGGGGGACAGAACACTGGCTACACCTTC. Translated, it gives CASSLGGQNTGYTF.